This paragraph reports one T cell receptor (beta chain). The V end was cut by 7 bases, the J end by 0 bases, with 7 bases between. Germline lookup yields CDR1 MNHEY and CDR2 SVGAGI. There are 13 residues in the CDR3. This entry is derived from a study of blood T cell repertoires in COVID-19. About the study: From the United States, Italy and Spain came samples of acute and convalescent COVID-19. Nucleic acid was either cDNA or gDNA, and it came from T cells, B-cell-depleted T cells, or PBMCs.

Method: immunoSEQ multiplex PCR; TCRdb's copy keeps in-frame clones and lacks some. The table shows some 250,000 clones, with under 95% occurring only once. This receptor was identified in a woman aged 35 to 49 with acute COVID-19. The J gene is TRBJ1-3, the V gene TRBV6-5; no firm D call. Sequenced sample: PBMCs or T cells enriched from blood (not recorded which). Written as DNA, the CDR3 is TGTGCCAGCATACTAGACTCTGGAAACACCATATATTTT. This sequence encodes CASILDSGNTIYF.